This TCR beta chain derives from a study of tumor-infiltrating lymphocytes in primary liver carcinoma. The CDR3 is made up of 15 amino acids. Germline lookup yields CDR1 SGHRS and CDR2 YFSETQ. A word on this clonotype: The antigen is not known. The germline gene is not matched at one end of the junction; a read error may be the cause.

Between roughly 20 and 33 mg of unsorted bulk tissue served as the source from which RNA and DNA were co-extracted. Study outcomes and limitations: Significantly greater top-250-clone fractions characterized tumors relative to blood (p = 0.039).

A constant-region primer primed TCR beta cDNA synthesis from 450 to 550 ng of total RNA. Nested multiplex PCR, run for three rounds with slightly modified ARM-PCR, yielded TCR beta libraries. The first two PCR rounds used TRBV1-TRBV30 forward primers with a C-beta reverse primer, approximately 11 cycles each. Each CDR3 protein gets one entry after TCRdb re-called the multiplex PCR reads with MiXCR. The data contain approximately 79,000 distinct CDR3 sequences, about 72% of them seen just once; the ten biggest clones take up around a quarter. The chain couples TRBV5-1 to TRBJ2-7, with D maybe TRBD2 (6 bases). Source material: liver tumor tissue from sampling region 4. The subset is: tumor region T4, right-lateral pole. The source is a middle-aged man with primary liver carcinoma and hepatitis B virus infection. CDR3 sequence (DNA): TGCGCCAGCAGCCCCGGGACTGGCGTCACCTACGAGCAGTGTTTC. It encodes CASSPGTGVTYEQCF.